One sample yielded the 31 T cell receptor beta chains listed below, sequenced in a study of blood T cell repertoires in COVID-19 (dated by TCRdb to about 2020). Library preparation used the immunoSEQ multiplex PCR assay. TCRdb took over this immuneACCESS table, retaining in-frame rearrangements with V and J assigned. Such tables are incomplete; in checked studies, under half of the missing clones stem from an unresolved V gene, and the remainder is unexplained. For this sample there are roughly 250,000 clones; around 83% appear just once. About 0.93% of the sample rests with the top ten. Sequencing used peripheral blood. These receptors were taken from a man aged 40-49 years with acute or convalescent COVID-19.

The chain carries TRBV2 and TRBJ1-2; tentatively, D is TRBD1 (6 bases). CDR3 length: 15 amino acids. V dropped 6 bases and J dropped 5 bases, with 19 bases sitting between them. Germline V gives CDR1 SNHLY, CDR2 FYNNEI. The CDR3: CASSLGHSTGYGYTF. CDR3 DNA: TGTGCCAGCAGCCTGGGACATTCGACGGGATATGGCTACACCTTC.

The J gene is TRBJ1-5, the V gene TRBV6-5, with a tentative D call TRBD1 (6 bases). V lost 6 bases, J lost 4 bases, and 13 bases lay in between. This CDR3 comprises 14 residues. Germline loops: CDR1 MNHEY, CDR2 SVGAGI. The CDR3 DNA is TGTGCCAGCAGCTTTACAGGGATTAATCAGCCCCAGCATTTT. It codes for CASSFTGINQPQHF.

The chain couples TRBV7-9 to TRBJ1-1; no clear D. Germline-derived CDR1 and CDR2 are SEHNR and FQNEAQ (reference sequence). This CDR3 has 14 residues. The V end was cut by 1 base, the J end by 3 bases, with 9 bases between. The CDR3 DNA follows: TGTGCCAGCAGCTTAGGGTCCCGGTACACTGAAGCTTTCTTT. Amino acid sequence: CASSLGSRYTEAFF.

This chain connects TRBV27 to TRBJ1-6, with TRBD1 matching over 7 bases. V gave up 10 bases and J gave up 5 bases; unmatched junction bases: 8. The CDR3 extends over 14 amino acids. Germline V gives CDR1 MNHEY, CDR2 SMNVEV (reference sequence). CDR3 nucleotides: TGTGCCACTAAGACAGGGAGTGATAATTCACCCCTCCACTTT. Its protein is CATKTGSDNSPLHF.

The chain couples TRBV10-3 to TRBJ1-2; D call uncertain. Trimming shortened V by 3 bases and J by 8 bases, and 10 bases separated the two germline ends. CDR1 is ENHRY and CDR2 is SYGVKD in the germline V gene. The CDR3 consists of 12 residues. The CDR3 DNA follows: TGTGCCATCAGTGACCACAGAGACGGCTACACCTTC. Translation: CAISDHRDGYTF.

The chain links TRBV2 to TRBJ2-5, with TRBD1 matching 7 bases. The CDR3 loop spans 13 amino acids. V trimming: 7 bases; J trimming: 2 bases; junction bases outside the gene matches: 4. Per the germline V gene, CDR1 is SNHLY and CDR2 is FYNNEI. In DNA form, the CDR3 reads TGTGCCAGCACCTGGGGACAGCAAGAGACCCAGTACTTC. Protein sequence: CASTWGQQETQYF.

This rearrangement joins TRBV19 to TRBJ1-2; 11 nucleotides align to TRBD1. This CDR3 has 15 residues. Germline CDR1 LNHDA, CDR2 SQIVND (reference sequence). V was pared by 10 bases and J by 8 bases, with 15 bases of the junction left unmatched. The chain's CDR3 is CATDRTGGSYGGYTF. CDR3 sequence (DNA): TGTGCCACCGACCGGACAGGGGGCTCTTATGGCGGCTACACCTTC.

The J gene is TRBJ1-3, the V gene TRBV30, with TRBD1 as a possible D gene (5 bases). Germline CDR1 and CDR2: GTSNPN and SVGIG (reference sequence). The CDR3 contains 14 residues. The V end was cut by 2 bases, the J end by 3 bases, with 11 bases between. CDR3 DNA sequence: TGTGCCTGGAGTTGGCAGGGTGGTGGAAACACCATATATTTT. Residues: CAWSWQGGGNTIYF.

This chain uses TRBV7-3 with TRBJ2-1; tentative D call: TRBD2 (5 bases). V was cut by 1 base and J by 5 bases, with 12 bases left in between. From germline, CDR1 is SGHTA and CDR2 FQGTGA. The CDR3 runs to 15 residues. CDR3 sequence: CASSLSLRRDNEQFF. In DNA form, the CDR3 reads TGTGCCAGCAGCTTAAGCTTACGGCGGGACAATGAGCAGTTCTTC.

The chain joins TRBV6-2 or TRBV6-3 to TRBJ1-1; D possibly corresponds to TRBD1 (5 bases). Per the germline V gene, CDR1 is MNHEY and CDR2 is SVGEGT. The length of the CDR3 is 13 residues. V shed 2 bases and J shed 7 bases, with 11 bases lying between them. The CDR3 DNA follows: TGTGCCAGCAGTTACGGTCACGGGGGTGAAGCTTTCTTT. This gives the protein CASSYGHGGEAFF.

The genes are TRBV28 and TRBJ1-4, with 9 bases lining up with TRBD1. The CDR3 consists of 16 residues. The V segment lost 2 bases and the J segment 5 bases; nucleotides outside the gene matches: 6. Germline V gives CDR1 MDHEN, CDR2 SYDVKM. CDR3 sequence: CASSLRGTGKNEKLFF. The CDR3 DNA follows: TGTGCCAGCAGTTTACGAGGGACAGGGAAAAATGAAAAACTGTTTTTT.

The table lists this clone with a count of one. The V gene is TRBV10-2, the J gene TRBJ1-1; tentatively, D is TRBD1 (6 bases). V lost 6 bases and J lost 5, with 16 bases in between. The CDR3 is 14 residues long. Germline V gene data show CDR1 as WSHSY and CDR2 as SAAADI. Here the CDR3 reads CASRRDTGRTEAFF. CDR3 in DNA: TGCGCCAGCAGACGGGACACCGGACGGACTGAAGCTTTCTTT.

The CDR3 reads CASSRGQVANTGELFF. The CDR3 coding sequence is TGCGCCAGCAGCAGGGGACAGGTAGCGAACACCGGGGAGCTGTTTTTT. V usage is TRBV5-1 and J usage is TRBJ2-2; 8 bases are shared with TRBD1. Per the germline V gene, CDR1 is SGHRS and CDR2 is YFSETQ. The CDR3 is made up of 16 amino acids. V shed 4 bases, J shed 0 bases, and the junction held 5 bases outside the gene matches. Variable domain in full (rest from reference TRBV5-1 and TRBJ2-2): KAGVTQTPRYLIKTRGQQVTLSCSPISGHRSVSWYQQTPGQGLQFLFEYFSETQRNKGNFPGRFSGRQFSNSRSEMNVSTLELGDSALYLCASSRGQVANTGELFFGEGSRLTVL.

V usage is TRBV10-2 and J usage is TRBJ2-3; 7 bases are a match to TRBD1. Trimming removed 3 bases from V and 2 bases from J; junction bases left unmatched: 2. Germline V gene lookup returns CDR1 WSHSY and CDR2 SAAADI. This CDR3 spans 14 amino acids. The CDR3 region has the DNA TGCGCCAGCAGTGAAGGGGGCTCCACAGATACGCAGTATTTT. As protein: CASSEGGSTDTQYF.

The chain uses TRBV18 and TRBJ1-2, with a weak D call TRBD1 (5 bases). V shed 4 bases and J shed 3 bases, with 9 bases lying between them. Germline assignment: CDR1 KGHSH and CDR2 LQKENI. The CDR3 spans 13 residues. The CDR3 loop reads CASSLTADYGYTF. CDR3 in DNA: TGTGCCAGCTCACTGACAGCAGACTATGGCTACACCTTC.

CDR3 nucleotide sequence: TGTGCCAGCTCACCACCGGGGGGGGCCGGGGAGCAGTTCTTC. This gives the protein CASSPPGGAGEQFF. The rearrangement links TRBV18 to TRBJ2-1; D is perhaps TRBD2 (7 bases). In germline, CDR1 is KGHSH, CDR2 LQKENI. V lost 0 bases and J lost 10, with 13 bases in between. The CDR3 is 14 amino acids.

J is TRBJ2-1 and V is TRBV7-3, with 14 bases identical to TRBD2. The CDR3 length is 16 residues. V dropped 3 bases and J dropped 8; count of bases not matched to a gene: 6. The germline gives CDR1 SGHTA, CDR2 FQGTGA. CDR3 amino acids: CASSLGLAGVGYEQFF. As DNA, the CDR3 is TGTGCCAGCAGCTTGGGACTAGCGGGGGTGGGATATGAGCAGTTCTTC.

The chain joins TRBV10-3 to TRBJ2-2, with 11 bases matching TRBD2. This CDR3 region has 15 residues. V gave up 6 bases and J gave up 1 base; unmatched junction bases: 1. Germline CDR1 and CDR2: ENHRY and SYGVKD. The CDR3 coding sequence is TGTGCCATCAGCGGACTAGCGGGGAACACCGGGGAGCTGTTTTTT. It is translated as CAISGLAGNTGELFF.

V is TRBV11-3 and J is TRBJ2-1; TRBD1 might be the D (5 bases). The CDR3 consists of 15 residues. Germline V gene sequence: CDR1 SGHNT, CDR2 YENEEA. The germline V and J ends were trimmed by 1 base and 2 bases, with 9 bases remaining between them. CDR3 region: CASSLGQGTYNEQFF. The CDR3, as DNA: TGTGCCAGCAGCTTAGGCCAGGGAACCTACAATGAGCAGTTCTTC.

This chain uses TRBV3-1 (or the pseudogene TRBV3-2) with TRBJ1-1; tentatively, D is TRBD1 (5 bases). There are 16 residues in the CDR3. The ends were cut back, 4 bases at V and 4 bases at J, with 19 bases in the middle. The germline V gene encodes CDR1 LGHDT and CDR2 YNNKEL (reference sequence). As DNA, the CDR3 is TGTGCCAGCAGCCGTCTAGGCTTGGGGGGGAGCACTGAAGCTTTCTTT. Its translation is CASSRLGLGGSTEAFF.

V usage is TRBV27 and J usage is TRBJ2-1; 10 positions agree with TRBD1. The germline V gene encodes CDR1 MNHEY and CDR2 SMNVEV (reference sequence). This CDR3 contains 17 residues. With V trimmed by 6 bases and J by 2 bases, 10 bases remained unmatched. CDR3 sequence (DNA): TGTGCCAGCAGGTCCGGGACAGGGGTTTATCCCTACAATGAGCAGTTCTTC. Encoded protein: CASRSGTGVYPYNEQFF.

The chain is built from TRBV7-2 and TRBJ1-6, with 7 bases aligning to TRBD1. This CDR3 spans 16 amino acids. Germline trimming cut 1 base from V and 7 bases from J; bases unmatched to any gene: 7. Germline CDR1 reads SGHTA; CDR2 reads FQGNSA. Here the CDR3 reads CASSLESRGSNSPLHF. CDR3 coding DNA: TGTGCCAGCAGCTTAGAGTCCAGGGGGTCGAATTCACCCCTCCACTTT.

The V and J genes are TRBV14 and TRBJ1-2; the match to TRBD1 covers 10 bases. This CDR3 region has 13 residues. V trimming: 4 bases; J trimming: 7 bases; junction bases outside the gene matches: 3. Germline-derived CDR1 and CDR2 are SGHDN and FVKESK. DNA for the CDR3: TGTGCCAGCAGCCTCGGGACAGGGGTTGGCTACACCTTC. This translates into CASSLGTGVGYTF.

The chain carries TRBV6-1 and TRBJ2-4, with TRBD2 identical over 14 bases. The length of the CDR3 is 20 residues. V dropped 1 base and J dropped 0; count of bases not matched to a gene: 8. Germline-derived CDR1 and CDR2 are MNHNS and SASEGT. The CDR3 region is CASSEGTSGGLLLAKNIQYF. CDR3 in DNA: TGTGCCAGCAGTGAAGGGACTAGCGGGGGGTTACTTCTAGCCAAAAACATTCAGTACTTC.

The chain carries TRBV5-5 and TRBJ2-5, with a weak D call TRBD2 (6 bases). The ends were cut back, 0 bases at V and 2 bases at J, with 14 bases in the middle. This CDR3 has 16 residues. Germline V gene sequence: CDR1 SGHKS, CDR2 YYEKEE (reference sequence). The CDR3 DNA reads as TGTGCCAGCAGCTTGGGTAGGGCGGGACGACAAGAGACCCAGTACTTC. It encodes CASSLGRAGRQETQYF.

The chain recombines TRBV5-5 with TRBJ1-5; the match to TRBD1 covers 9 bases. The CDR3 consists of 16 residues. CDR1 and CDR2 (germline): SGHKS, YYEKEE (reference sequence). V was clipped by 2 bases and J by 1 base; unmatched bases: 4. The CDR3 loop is CASSFTGGLSNQPQHF. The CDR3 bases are TGTGCCAGCAGCTTTACAGGGGGCTTGAGCAATCAGCCCCAGCATTTT.

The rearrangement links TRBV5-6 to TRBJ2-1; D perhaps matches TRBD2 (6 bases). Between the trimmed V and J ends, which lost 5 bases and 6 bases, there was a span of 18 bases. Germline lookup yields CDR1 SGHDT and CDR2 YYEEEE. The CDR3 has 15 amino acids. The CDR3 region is CASRPPGLYLNEQFF. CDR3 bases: TGTGCCAGCAGGCCACCGGGACTGTATCTCAATGAGCAGTTCTTC.

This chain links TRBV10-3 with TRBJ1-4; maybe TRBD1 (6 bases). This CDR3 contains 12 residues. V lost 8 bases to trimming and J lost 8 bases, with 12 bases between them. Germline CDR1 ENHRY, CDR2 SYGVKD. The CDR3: CAIGRGGEKLFF. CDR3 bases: TGTGCCATCGGGCGGGGGGGCGAAAAACTGTTTTTT.

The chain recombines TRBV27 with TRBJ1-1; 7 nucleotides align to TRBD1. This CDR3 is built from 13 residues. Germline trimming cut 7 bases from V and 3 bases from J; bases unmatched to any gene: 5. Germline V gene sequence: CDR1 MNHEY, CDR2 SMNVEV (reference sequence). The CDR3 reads CASIPDRDTEAFF. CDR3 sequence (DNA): TGTGCCAGCATCCCTGACAGGGACACTGAAGCTTTCTTT.

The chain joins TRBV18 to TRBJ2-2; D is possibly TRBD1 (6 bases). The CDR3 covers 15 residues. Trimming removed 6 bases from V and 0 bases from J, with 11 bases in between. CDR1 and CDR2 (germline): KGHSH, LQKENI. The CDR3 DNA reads TGTGCCAGCTCTGGGGGCAATACGAACACCGGGGAGCTGTTTTTT. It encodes CASSGGNTNTGELFF.

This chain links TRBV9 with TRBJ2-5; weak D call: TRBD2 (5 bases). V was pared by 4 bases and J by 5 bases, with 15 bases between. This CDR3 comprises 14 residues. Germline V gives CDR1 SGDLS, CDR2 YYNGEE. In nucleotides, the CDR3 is TGTGCCAGCAGCCCCACGGGATGGGAGGAGACCCAGTACTTC. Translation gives CASSPTGWEETQYF.